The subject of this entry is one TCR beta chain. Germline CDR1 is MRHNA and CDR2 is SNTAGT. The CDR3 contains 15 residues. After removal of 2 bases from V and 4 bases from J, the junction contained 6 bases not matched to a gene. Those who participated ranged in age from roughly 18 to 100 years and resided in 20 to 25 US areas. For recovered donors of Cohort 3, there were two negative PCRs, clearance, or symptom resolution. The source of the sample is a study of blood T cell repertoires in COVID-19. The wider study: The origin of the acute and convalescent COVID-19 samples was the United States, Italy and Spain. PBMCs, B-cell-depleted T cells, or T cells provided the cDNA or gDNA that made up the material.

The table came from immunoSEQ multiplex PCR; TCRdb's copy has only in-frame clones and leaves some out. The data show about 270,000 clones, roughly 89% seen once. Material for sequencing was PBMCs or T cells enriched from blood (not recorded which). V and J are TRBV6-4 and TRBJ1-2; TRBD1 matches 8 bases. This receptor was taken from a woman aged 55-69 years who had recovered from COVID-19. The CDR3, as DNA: TGTGCCAGCAGTGACCCCCAGACAGGGGTCTATGGCTACACCTTC. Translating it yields CASSDPQTGVYGYTF.